This TCR beta chain is drawn from a study of T cell responses to AZD1222 COVID-19 vaccine (dated by TCRdb to the early 2020s). The study in broad terms: AZD1222 recipients given second doses at about 4 weeks or at about 12 weeks were pooled, since spike-specific TCR depth and breadth were not found to differ between the two schedules. Trial participants were enrolled by age into subgroups of 18-55, 56-69 and 70-plus years, and roughly 150, 30 and 60 TCR-sequenced participants, respectively, were included in these subgroups. A total of approximately 250 trial participants underwent TCR sequencing, of whom 207 had received two doses of AZD1222 and roughly 26 had received two doses of the MenACWY control vaccine.

What the study reported, not specific to this receptor: Because no samples from the day 14 peak response were available, repertoires could be characterized only after the peak T cell response. Participants were mostly white British and included more females than males, and it was suggested by the authors that clonal diversity may have been underestimated. Reportedly, almost half of the unique spike-specific TCRs recognized epitopes lying outside the regions that are mutated in the B.1.351 and B.1.1.7 variants. The 56-69-year group was small, and its depth increase did not reach significance, likely because of low power. The vaccine-associated CD4 TCRs covered the entire spike protein, and the dominant responses fell in regions 160-218 and 743-854. Only six AZD1222 recipients were SARS-CoV-2 seropositive at baseline, limiting conclusions about previously exposed vaccinees. A significant rise in spike-specific TCR breadth and depth was observed after two AZD1222 doses relative to day 0 and relative to MenACWY recipients.

V loses 9 bases at its end and J loses 6 bases; junction bases beyond the gene matches: 5. The CDR3 sequence holds 13 residues, the cysteine and phenylalanine included. Just the 39-base CDR3 DNA is kept, in frame starting at base 1. The CDR3 regions of human TCRbeta chains were subjected to immunosequencing. In the authors' own workflow: Repertoire TCRs were checked for matches against a reference library of SARS-CoV-2-specific TCRs that had been generated using the MIRA antigen-specificity platform. Breadth was defined as the fraction of unique TCRs that were SARS-CoV-2-associated. Depth was defined as the fraction of total T cells that were SARS-CoV-2-associated. Each spike-specific TCR was assigned to its reactive spike region and to a CD4 or CD8 class using the MIRA data. Log10-transformed breadth and depth values were compared by one-way ANOVA with Sidak's multiple comparisons tests. TCRdb carries this immuneACCESS record with in-frame sequences only. Its versions omit some clonotypes, under half of them owing to an unresolved V gene in the studies checked, with the rest unexplained. The DNA was the basis for D and trimming; V, J and clone size are from that table. The sample table records 95,000 to 150,000 clones; about nine tenths of these occur just once. The ten biggest clones cover 6.5% to 9.5% of the sample.

Reading the label with the study, this specimen's time point is: baseline before first vaccination. The vaccinee samples were drawn from two UK trials, COV001 and COV002, one of which was a single-blind randomized controlled phase 2/3 trial testing AZD1222 (ChAdOx1 nCoV-19) in healthy adults. For TCRbeta chain sequencing, PBMC samples were collected from trial participants at day 0 and at day 28 after the second dose. Note on this clone: Its cognate antigen has yet to be identified. Per-nucleotide qualities are absent, and no much larger clonotype sits a single base away.

The V and J segments used are TRBV12-3 or TRBV12-4 and TRBJ1-5, and 10 junctional nucleotides match TRBD1. Source: peripheral blood, taken on day 0 of AZD1222 vaccination. This TCR was recovered from an adult in good health. The nucleotides are TGTGCCAGTGACAGGGGGCGCGGTCAGCCCCAGCATTTT. Its protein is CASDRGRGQPQHF.